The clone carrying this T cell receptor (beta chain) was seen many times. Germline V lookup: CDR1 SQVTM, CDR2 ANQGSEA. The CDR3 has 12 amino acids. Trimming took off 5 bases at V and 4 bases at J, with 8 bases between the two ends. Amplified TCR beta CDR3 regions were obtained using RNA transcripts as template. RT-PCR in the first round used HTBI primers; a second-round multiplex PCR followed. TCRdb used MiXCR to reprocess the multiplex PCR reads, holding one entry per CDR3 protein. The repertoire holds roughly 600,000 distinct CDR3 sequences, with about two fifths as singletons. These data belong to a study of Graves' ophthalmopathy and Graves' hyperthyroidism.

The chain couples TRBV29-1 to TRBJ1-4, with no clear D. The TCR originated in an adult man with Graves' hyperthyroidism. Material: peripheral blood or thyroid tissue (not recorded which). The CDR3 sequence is CSVRMINEKLFF. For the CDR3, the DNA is TGCAGCGTTCGAATGATTAATGAAAAACTGTTTTTT.